Shown below are 5 T cell receptor beta chains from a single sample sequenced in a study of blood T cell repertoires in COVID-19 (TCRdb year 2020). Library generation was performed with the immunoSEQ multiplex PCR assay. TCRdb holds this immuneACCESS table with in-frame rearrangements only. Some clones are missing; in checked studies, unresolved V genes explain under half, and the rest has no known cause. Recorded for this sample are some 200,000 clones; about four fifths of them occurred a single time. About 7.3% of the sample is taken by the ten largest. The sequencing sample was made of peripheral blood. These receptors all come from a woman aged 50 to 65 with active or convalescent COVID-19.

The chain links TRBV29-1 to TRBJ1-2; no clear D gene. This CDR3 is built from 13 residues. Germline assignment: CDR1 SQVTM and CDR2 ANQGSEA. Trimming removed 0 bases at V and 2 bases at J, with 7 bases between. The CDR3 sequence is CSVEDGVNYGYTF. CDR3 nucleotides: TGCAGCGTTGAAGACGGAGTCAACTATGGCTACACCTTC.

The chain carries TRBV29-1 and TRBJ1-2, with unresolved D. Germline V CDR1 and CDR2: SQVTM, ANQGSEA. This CDR3 spans 12 amino acids. V lost 6 bases to trimming and J lost 8 bases, with 16 bases between them. CDR3 sequence (DNA): TGCAGCGTCCCGGCGGGGTGGGGAGGCTACACCTTC. It encodes CSVPAGWGGYTF.

J is TRBJ2-7 and V is TRBV27, with D tentatively TRBD1 (5 bases). Germline V gene sequence: CDR1 MNHEY, CDR2 SMNVEV (reference sequence). CDR3 length: 16 residues. V was cut by 5 bases and J by 2 bases, with 19 bases left in between. CDR3 protein: CASSPFGRAITYEQYF. The CDR3 DNA reads as TGTGCCAGCAGTCCTTTCGGCAGGGCGATAACCTACGAGCAGTACTTC.

CDR3 in DNA: TGTGCCAGCAGCCGACTAGCGGGGTGGACCGGGGAGCTGTTTTTT. It translates to CASSRLAGWTGELFF. This chain connects TRBV6-5 to TRBJ2-2; 11 bases match TRBD2. Germline CDR1 MNHEY, CDR2 SVGAGI. With V trimmed by 6 bases and J by 5 bases, 5 bases remained unmatched. This CDR3 contains 15 residues.

The V and J genes are TRBV3-1 (or the pseudogene TRBV3-2) and TRBJ1-6; no clear D. Germline V CDR1 and CDR2: LGHDT, YNNKEL (reference sequence). V was clipped by 5 bases and J by 8 bases, with 10 bases between them. The CDR3 extends over 13 amino acids. The CDR3 region is CASSITPDSPLHF. CDR3 DNA: TGTGCCAGCAGCATAACGCCGGATTCACCCCTCCACTTT.